The 30 T cell receptor beta chains below were found in one sample sequenced in a study of blood T cell repertoires in COVID-19. TCRdb's copy holds only in-frame clones and misses some; the assay was immunoSEQ multiplex PCR. There are 150,000 to 200,000 clones in the sample; 70% to 90% occur only once, and around a fifth lies in the top ten. Sequencing was performed on peripheral blood. The source is a man aged 60-69 years with active or convalescent COVID-19.

V is TRBV2 and J is TRBJ1-2, with D possibly matching TRBD1 (5 bases). Germline CDR1 SNHLY, CDR2 FYNNEI. CDR3 size: 18 residues. Trimming stripped 1 base from V and 2 bases from J, with 20 bases between. Written as DNA, the CDR3 is TGTGCCAGCAGTGAAGAGGGAAGGGGATACAAAGGGAACTATGGCTACACCTTC. Translation gives CASSEEGRGYKGNYGYTF.

The V and J genes are TRBV5-1 and TRBJ1-1; D is uncertain. Germline V gene data show CDR1 as SGHRS and CDR2 as YFSETQ. The CDR3 has 11 amino acids. The V end was cut by 6 bases, the J end by 1 base, with 4 bases between. CDR3 in DNA: TGCGCCAGCATAGCGAACACTGAAGCTTTCTTT. Protein sequence: CASIANTEAFF.

CDR3 DNA: TGTGCCAGCAGTGAAGCGGGTTGGAGTACAGATACGCAGTATTTT. Protein: CASSEAGWSTDTQYF. This chain uses TRBV2 with TRBJ2-3; D is ambiguous. Germline-derived CDR1 and CDR2 are SNHLY and FYNNEI. V lost 0 bases, J lost 3 bases, and 10 bases lay in between. The CDR3 is 15 residues long.

This rearrangement joins TRBV25-1 to TRBJ1-5; weak D call: TRBD1 (6 bases). Germline V CDR1 and CDR2: MGHDK, SYGVNS. Trimming took off 2 bases at V and 4 bases at J, with 12 bases between the two ends. The CDR3 is 15 amino acids. The CDR3 nucleotides read TGTGCCAGCAGTGAAGGGGGACATCTGAATCAGCCCCAGCATTTT. This gives the protein CASSEGGHLNQPQHF.

The J gene is TRBJ1-2, the V gene TRBV2; 7 positions match TRBD1. The germline gives CDR1 SNHLY, CDR2 FYNNEI. V lost 3 bases to trimming and J lost 8 bases; unmatched junction nucleotides: 6. CDR3 length: 13 amino acids. As DNA, the CDR3 is TGTGCCAGCAGTGAGGGCAGGGGGTACGGCTACACCTTC. The encoded protein is CASSEGRGYGYTF.

The chain has TRBV29-1 and TRBJ2-2, with a weak D call TRBD1 (6 bases). The CDR3 totals 15 residues. Trimming cost V 4 bases and J 0 bases, with 12 bases left between them. Per germline, CDR1 SQVTM and CDR2 ANQGSEA. The CDR3 DNA sequence: TGCAGCGTTGTCTTTCCAGGGGCGAACACCGGGGAGCTGTTTTTT. It translates to CSVVFPGANTGELFF.

The V and J genes are TRBV13 and TRBJ1-6; D is perhaps TRBD1 (6 bases). This CDR3 is built from 16 residues. Trimming removed 3 bases at V and 0 bases at J, with 9 bases between. The germline V gene encodes CDR1 PRHDT and CDR2 FYEKMQ (reference sequence). The CDR3 region has the DNA TGTGCCAGCAGCTTGATGGGACACTCCTATAATTCACCCCTCCACTTT. Its protein is CASSLMGHSYNSPLHF. Variable domain in full (rest from reference TRBV13 and TRBJ1-6): AAGVIQSPRHLIKEKRETATLKCYPIPRHDTVYWYQQGPGQDPQFLISFYEKMQSDKGSIPDRFSAQQFSDYHSELNMSSLELGDSALYFCASSLMGHSYNSPLHFGNGTRLTVT.

V is TRBV6-5 and J is TRBJ1-2; 7 bases match TRBD1. With 9 bases clipped from V and 0 bases from J, the junction kept 4 bases outside the gene matches. CDR3 length equals 13 residues. The germline gives CDR1 MNHEY, CDR2 SVGAGI. As DNA, the CDR3 is TGTGCCAGTCTGGACAGGACTAACTATGGCTACACCTTC. Translated, it gives CASLDRTNYGYTF.

The chain couples TRBV7-8 to TRBJ2-1, with no clear D. The CDR3 contains 17 residues. V lost 4 bases and J 4 bases, leaving 20 bases between the germline ends. Germline V CDR1 and CDR2: SGHVS, FQNEAQ. CDR3 sequence reads: CASSSATGSYVYNEQFF. CDR3 sequence (DNA): TGTGCCAGCAGCTCCGCCACCGGGTCTTATGTTTACAATGAGCAGTTCTTC.

The chain carries TRBV14 and TRBJ2-7; TRBD2 might be the D (5 bases). CDR3 size: 13 residues. V gave up 4 bases and J gave up 11 bases, with 18 bases separating them. Looked up from germline, CDR1 is SGHDN and CDR2 is FVKESK. CDR3 nucleotides: TGTGCCAGCAGCCCCGATAGTGTAGGACTGGAGTACTTC. Amino acids: CASSPDSVGLEYF.

This clone has just a few counts. For the CDR3, the DNA is TGTGCCAGCAGTCCCGGGACAGGCCACACTGAAGCTTTCTTT. Translating gives CASSPGTGHTEAFF. This chain links TRBV28 with TRBJ1-1, with 8 bases that match TRBD1. Germline CDR1 MDHEN, CDR2 SYDVKM. This CDR3 contains 14 residues. Losses at the gene ends were 5 bases for V and 3 bases for J; bases not matched to a gene: 5.

Only a few counts were recorded for this clone. V gene TRBV6-1 combines with J gene TRBJ1-2; 9 bases are a match to TRBD1. This CDR3 comprises 14 residues. Per the germline V gene, CDR1 is MNHNS and CDR2 is SASEGT. The trim removed 0 bases at V and 7 bases at J, leaving 3 bases unmatched. In DNA form, the CDR3 reads TGTGCCAGCAGTGAAGCTGGACAGGGGAGTGGCTACACCTTC. This translates into CASSEAGQGSGYTF.

This clone was found a few times. The chain recombines TRBV27 with TRBJ1-4, with unresolved D. Germline values: CDR1 MNHEY, CDR2 SMNVEV (reference sequence). V was clipped by 6 bases and J by 5 bases, with 13 bases between them. CDR3 length: 14 residues. The CDR3 region has the DNA TGTGCCAGCAGAAGGGTCGCGGGGAATGAAAAACTGTTTTTT. It codes for CASRRVAGNEKLFF.

The rearrangement uses TRBV10-3 and TRBJ1-2, with D perhaps TRBD1 (6 bases). Germline V gene data show CDR1 as ENHRY and CDR2 as SYGVKD. V dropped 4 bases and J dropped 7 bases, with 16 bases sitting between them. This CDR3 is built from 14 residues. The CDR3 nucleotides are TGTGCCATCAGTGTGAGAGGGGGAACGGGTGGCTACACCTTC. It is translated as CAISVRGGTGGYTF.

This chain connects TRBV2 to TRBJ1-5; D is possibly TRBD1 (5 bases). The CDR3 runs to 15 residues. Germline CDR1 and CDR2: SNHLY and FYNNEI. V lost 1 base and J 1 base, leaving 8 bases between the germline ends. CDR3 region: CASSEGGASNQPQHF. The CDR3, as DNA: TGTGCCAGCAGTGAAGGTGGGGCCAGCAATCAGCCCCAGCATTTT.

This sequence joins TRBV19 and TRBJ1-1, with D perhaps matching TRBD1 (6 bases). Germline loops: CDR1 LNHDA, CDR2 SQIVND (reference sequence). The CDR3 is 14 residues long. Deletions cut 7 bases from V and 4 bases from J, with 16 bases between. The CDR3 DNA reads TGTGCCAGTAAAAAGCCGGGGGGCTCCACTGAAGCTTTCTTT. It translates to CASKKPGGSTEAFF.

This chain joins TRBV20-1 and TRBJ2-1; TRBD2 aligns across 11 bases. CDR1 and CDR2 (germline): DFQATT, SNEGSKA (reference sequence). CDR3 length equals 14 residues. V lost 3 bases, J lost 3 bases, and 1 base stayed unmatched. In DNA, the CDR3 is TGCAGTGCTAGTGGGACTAGCGGCTACAATGAGCAGTTCTTC. This translates into CSASGTSGYNEQFF.

The chain joins TRBV5-1 to TRBJ1-2, with D possibly TRBD1 on 5 matching bases. The V end was cut by 5 bases, the J end by 6 bases, with 14 bases between. This CDR3 spans 13 amino acids. From germline, CDR1 is SGHRS and CDR2 YFSETQ. In DNA, the CDR3 is TGCGCCAGCAGTTCCCAGGGCTTCGATGGCTACACCTTC. As protein: CASSSQGFDGYTF.

This clone was seen only once. The chain combines TRBV5-4 with TRBJ2-2; 14 nucleotides line up with TRBD2. Per germline, CDR1 SGHNT and CDR2 YYREEE (reference sequence). There are 15 residues in the CDR3. Unmatched junction bases numbered 2, after V lost 4 bases and J lost 6 bases. The CDR3 bases are TGTGCCAGCAGCGCGACTAGCGGGGGGGCCGGGGAGCTGTTTTTT. Its translation is CASSATSGGAGELFF.

This chain connects TRBV11-2 to TRBJ2-4; 10 bases map to TRBD2. With V trimmed by 4 bases and J by 5 bases, 2 bases remained unmatched. Germline-derived CDR1 and CDR2 are SGHAT and FQNNGV. This CDR3 is 14 amino acids long. For the CDR3, the DNA is TGTGCCAGCAGCTCTACTAGCGGGGAAAACATTCAGTACTTC. Translation: CASSSTSGENIQYF.

The chain links TRBV24-1 to TRBJ2-7, with a tentative D call TRBD2 (5 bases). The CDR3 is made up of 11 amino acids. The V gene lost 4 bases and the J gene lost 12 bases, with 12 bases spanning the gap. CDR1 and CDR2 from the germline V gene are KGHDR and SFDVKD. CDR3 in amino acids: CATSEMGRWYF. DNA for the CDR3: TGTGCCACCAGTGAAATGGGGAGATGGTACTTC.

The genes are TRBV15 and TRBJ1-4, with 9 positions matching TRBD1. The length of the CDR3 is 15 residues. Germline V gene sequence: CDR1 LNHNV, CDR2 YYDKDF (reference sequence). Trimming removed 1 base from V and 8 bases from J; junction bases left unmatched: 5. The CDR3 sequence: CATSRGDREEEKLFF. CDR3 bases: TGTGCCACCAGCAGAGGGGACAGGGAAGAGGAAAAACTGTTTTTT. The full variable domain, rest sourced from reference TRBV15 and TRBJ1-4, is DAMVIQNPRYQVTQFGKPVTLSCSQTLNHNVMYWYQQKSSQAPKLLFHYYDKDFNNEADTPDNFQSRRPNTSFCFLDIRSPGLGDTAMYLCATSRGDREEEKLFFGSGTQLSVL.

The CDR3 region is CASSRTGGGETQYF. The CDR3 DNA reads as TGTGCCAGCTCACGGACAGGGGGCGGTGAGACCCAGTACTTC. This chain uses TRBV18 with TRBJ2-5, with 11 bases lining up with TRBD1. CDR3 length equals 14 residues. Germline lookup yields CDR1 KGHSH and CDR2 LQKENI. V shed 4 bases, J shed 5 bases, and the junction held 3 bases outside the gene matches.

This chain links TRBV2 with TRBJ1-6; TRBD1 might be the D (5 bases). V gave up 4 bases and J gave up 9 bases, with 16 bases separating them. The CDR3 length is 15 residues. Germline V gene lookup returns CDR1 SNHLY and CDR2 FYNNEI. The DNA of the CDR3 is TGTGCCAGCAGTGGATCGGAGGGGAGGGTTTCACCCCTCCACTTT. This sequence encodes CASSGSEGRVSPLHF.

This clone has a handful of counts. The chain has TRBV3-1 (or the pseudogene TRBV3-2) and TRBJ2-5; 9 bases are shared with TRBD1. This CDR3 has 18 amino acids. Germline V gene lookup returns CDR1 LGHDT and CDR2 YNNKEL (reference sequence). V gave up 4 bases and J gave up 2 bases; unmatched junction bases: 14. The CDR3 loop reads CASSRGVAGTGIQETQYF. For the CDR3, the DNA is TGTGCCAGCAGCCGGGGAGTCGCCGGGACAGGGATTCAAGAGACCCAGTACTTC.

The chain is built from TRBV27 and TRBJ1-2; 8 bases agree with TRBD1. The V gene's germline CDR1 is MNHEY and CDR2 SMNVEV (reference sequence). The V gene end was trimmed by 0 bases and the J gene end by 4 bases; junction bases not matched to a gene: 1. The CDR3 covers 14 residues. The CDR3 DNA sequence: TGTGCCAGCAGTTTATCCGGGACAGGCTATGGCTACACCTTC. This translates into CASSLSGTGYGYTF.

This chain connects TRBV20-1 to TRBJ1-1, with a tentative D call TRBD1 (5 bases). This CDR3 has 11 residues. CDR1 DFQATT and CDR2 SNEGSKA come from the germline V gene (reference sequence). The V gene lost 4 bases and the J gene lost 9 bases, with 12 bases spanning the gap. CDR3 in DNA: TGCAGTGCTAATGGGGGAGGGAAAGCTTTCTTT. Translation gives CSANGGGKAFF.

The chain joins TRBV6-5 to TRBJ1-4; TRBD1 is a possible D gene (5 bases). V dropped 8 bases and J dropped 4 bases, with 14 bases sitting between them. This CDR3 spans 14 amino acids. Germline assignment: CDR1 MNHEY and CDR2 SVGAGI. CDR3 sequence (DNA): TGTGCCAGCGATTTTGGGGGGGTTAATGAAAAACTGTTTTTT. It specifies CASDFGGVNEKLFF.

Comments on this clone: Other DNA sequences within the sample encode an identical CDR3. V usage is TRBV6-5 and J usage is TRBJ1-5, with 8 bases aligning to TRBD1. Unmatched junction bases numbered 6, after V lost 6 bases and J lost 2 bases. Germline V gene lookup returns CDR1 MNHEY and CDR2 SVGAGI. This CDR3 is 15 amino acids long. Here the CDR3 DNA reads TGTGCCAGCAGCCCCGACAGGGGCGGCAATCAGCCCCAGCATTTT. Encoded protein: CASSPDRGGNQPQHF.

The chain recombines TRBV5-1 with TRBJ2-7, with TRBD1 matching over 9 bases. The CDR3 is 14 amino acids. CDR1 is SGHRS, CDR2 YFSETQ, per germline. V dropped 3 bases and J dropped 6; count of bases not matched to a gene: 7. CDR3 residues: CASSSGQGKSEQYF. DNA of the CDR3: TGCGCCAGCAGCTCGGGACAGGGTAAGAGCGAGCAGTACTTC.